This TCR beta chain was recorded in a study of monozygotic twins with inflammatory bowel disease. Germline lookup yields CDR1 SQVTM and CDR2 ANQGSEA. The CDR3 length is 13 residues. UMIs bearing a 6-nucleotide sample barcode were added through template switching. TCRdb reprocessed the 5' RACE reads; each CDR3 protein has one entry and no DNA is given. Recorded for this sample: approximately 400,000 distinct CDR3 sequences. This chain uses TRBV29-1 with TRBJ1-1; TCRdb indicates TRBD1, and absent DNA this call remains unverified. The TCR originated in a human donor with ulcerative colitis or Crohn's disease, or a healthy co-twin of an affected twin (not recorded which). Specimen: blood. CDR3 amino acids: CSALGGDYTEAFF. The variable domain in full, completed from reference TRBV29-1 and TRBJ1-1, reads SAVISQKPSRDICQRGTSLTIQCQVDSQVTMMFWYRQQPGQSLTLIATANQGSEATYESGFVIDKFPISRPNLTFSTLTVSNMSPEDSSIYLCSALGGDYTEAFFGQGTRLTVV.